Listed here is a single T cell receptor (beta chain). It lacks a known antigen. No per-base quality is available; no much larger clone lies one base away. The sample is drawn from a study of cytomegalovirus exposure and HLA in healthy donors (dated by TCRdb to the late 2010s). For the study in its entirety: An earlier analysis of some 550 of the donors reported about 250 Gb of sequence data and 120 million or so unique TCR beta sequences from 150 million to 200 million T cells. Roughly 300 gigabases of sequencing data and tens of millions of unique TCR sequences were included in an early release covering under 650 HLA-typed donors. The genetic ancestry cluster associated with self-reported Caucasian donors included about 81% of the approximately 400 genotyped donors. The study was designed to test whether signatures of past pathogen exposure could be identified by cataloging public T cell receptors. The study used immunosequencing to profile the T cell repertoires of some 600 subjects and linked those repertoires to cytomegalovirus serostatus. A separate validation cohort of over a hundred different subjects was used in addition to the 666-subject first cohort. To predict cytomegalovirus infection status, the study combined high-throughput TCR immunosequencing, statistical association of individual TCRs with disease status, and machine learning. A later analysis re-analyzed previously published TCR beta repertoires from roughly 690 donors and added high-resolution HLA genotyping to study TCR occurrence patterns. Rather than drawing on any new phenotypic data, the later analysis identified candidate immune exposures from TCR beta sequences and the way those sequences occurred across donors. In an earlier analysis of around 540 of the donors, high-throughput TCR beta sequencing was used to judge whether each TCR beta V gene segment behaved as functional or pseudogenic. Alongside the repertoire data, information on donor age, sex, ethnicity and CMV serostatus was compiled. In a later genetic analysis, genome-wide SNP genotypes for 398 of the 666 donors were used, and that subset was treated as a discovery cohort. Every discovery cohort repertoire had been produced on one sequencing platform. HLA typing included class I and class II loci at four-digit resolution. Typing coverage varied by locus: roughly 620-640 donors for A, B, C, DRB1 and DQB1; approximately 560 for DQA1; 600 to 610 for DPA1; 450 to 480 for DPB1. Because of strong linkage in the cohort, roughly five DR-DQ haplotypes were treated as single units for association and clustering. Among several hundred genotyped donors of the cohort, an average of approximately 220,000 unique TCR beta nucleotide sequences was sequenced per donor, of which about 19% were non-productive.

Compared with germline, V lacks 4 bases and J lacks 8 bases; bases without a gene match: 9. Its CDR3 holds 14 amino acids, cysteine through phenylalanine. Only the CDR3 DNA is retained, 42 bases long and in frame from the first base. CDR1 and CDR2, per the germline V gene, are SGHTA and FQGNSA. The library relied on the immunoSEQ multiplex PCR assay. The multiplex PCR relied on a mix of 60 forward primers for TCR Vbeta segments and 13 reverse primers for TCR Jbeta segments. Amplification of the CDR3 region of rearranged TCR beta genes was performed with a multiplex PCR assay on genomic DNA. Amplified TCR beta libraries were sequenced as 87-base-pair reads on the Illumina HiSeq System. As for the authors' bioinformatics: In a later analysis, some 80 million unique TCR beta chains were counted across the roughly 670 repertoires, and roughly 11 million of these chains were shared by at least two donors. Raw reads were error-corrected and collapsed into unique sequences with a nearest-neighbor algorithm that merged closely related sequences to remove PCR and sequencing errors. CDR3 sequences were aligned to IMGT reference sequences to assign V, D and J gene segments. For a sequence to be retained, at least a six-nucleotide match to both a V gene segment and a J gene segment was required. Rearrangements were classified as productive when the CDR3 lacked stop codons and remained in frame with V and J, and all other rearrangements were classified as non-productive. CDR3 was defined by IMGT convention, running from the second conserved V-encoded cysteine to the conserved J-encoded phenylalanine. The earlier analysis of 500 to 650 of the donors excluded any sequence lacking an unambiguous match to a single V gene segment. An earlier analysis of fewer than 750 of the donors classified V segments as functional when productive rearrangements were above 56.7% and as segregating when the standard deviation between donors was above 5%. To diagnose cytomegalovirus status from the catalog of TCR beta chain sequences, a statistical classification framework was built. V and J gene assignment, in a later analysis, came from comparing TCR nucleotide sequences with IMGT/GENE-DB human TR gene sequences. Using the TCRdist pipeline, a later analysis assigned CDR3 sequences along with most-parsimonious VDJ recombination scenarios. In a later analysis, each TCR beta chain was defined by its CDR3 amino acid sequence together with its V-gene family, and reads lacking a unique V-gene family were excluded. To address suspected cross-contamination and a sequencing artifact, a later analysis removed around 590 highly shared, low-generation-probability nucleotide sequences. In a later analysis, a clonal expansion index for each public chain was calculated from normalized within-repertoire ranks of inferred template counts. Generation probabilities in a later analysis came from a VDJ recombination model fitted to out-of-frame rearrangements, and those results were checked against IGoR. In a later analysis, TCR-TCR, TCR-HLA and TCR-CMV co-occurrence was scored with hypergeometric tests, and a repertoire-size bias correction was applied to TCR pairs. False discovery rates were estimated in a later analysis by permuting HLA or CMV assignments 20 times. In a later analysis, co-occurring TCRs were grouped using DBSCAN, and TCRdist sequence similarity was added for clustering within HLA-allele-positive subsets. Repertoires with fewer than 30,000 or more than 120,000 public chains, plus five repertoires with anomalous nucleotide sharing, were excluded from co-occurrence clustering. What TCRdb holds here is the immuneACCESS table cut down to in-frame rearrangements. Part of the clones is not present; checked against another copy, under half of the missing clones reflect an unresolved V gene, and the others are unexplained. That table supplies the V and J calls and clone size; D and trimming were determined from the DNA. The table for this sample lists tens of thousands of clones; roughly 87% of them were counted only once. The leading ten clones occupy about 8% of the sample.

The cohort comprised under 700 healthy bone marrow donors. At the time of sampling, every cohort member was nominally healthy, though immune exposures that went unrecorded were likely present. The donor was CMV seropositive and was included in the group of some 290 seropositive cohort members. Each donor provided a peripheral blood sample, and peripheral blood mononuclear cells were used for TCR beta sequencing. The Qiagen DNeasy Blood Extraction Kit was used to extract genomic DNA from the blood cell samples. The paper's findings and limits, for the study overall: At a false discovery rate of 0.05, a later analysis linked 16,951 TCR beta sequences to specific HLA alleles. The sequencing pipeline was judged likely to have produced a cluster of highly shared sequence variants as a technical artifact. The authors suggested that the approach could potentially be extended to other disease states and immunological phenotypes. When HLA alleles, especially DR and DQ, strongly co-occurred, TCR associations were difficult to assign to individual alleles. Because counts were too low, some 16 rarely observed V segments, including chromosome 9 orphons, were excluded from the earlier analysis of under 650 of the donors. Most TCR sequences were seen in very few donors, while some public TCRs were found in many individuals. In a later analysis, several top co-occurrence clusters were reported to appear linked to parvovirus B19, influenza, CMV and Epstein-Barr virus. Linkage disequilibrium might explain the correlated functional status among segregating V segments, but an unknown experimental factor could not be excluded. A later analysis found that TCR association rates varied across HLA loci, with DRB1 alleles showing the most associated TCRs and HLA-C alleles the fewest. This cohort had only TCR beta chains sequenced, and the lack of alpha or paired-chain data limited which features could be detected. CMV serostatus was the only immune exposure information available for the cohort. Some IMGT-functional V segments, including TRBV6-2 and TRBV6-3, could not be distinguished by the 87-base-pair reads and were therefore excluded. Broadly in line with IMGT annotations, most TCR beta V segments showed up in productive rearrangements about 87% or about 30% of the time in an earlier analysis of 587 of the donors. Because HLA typing was missing for some donors at each locus, association tests included only the typed subset. A later analysis found that HLA-associated TCR beta chains were more clonally expanded and had lower generation probabilities than equally common non-associated chains. A further reported finding was that TCR beta sequences accurately predicted the HLA-A and HLA-B alleles for most subjects in the first cohort. In the study, about 150 TCR beta chains were listed as associated with cytomegalovirus. Three of the identified cytomegalovirus-associated TCR beta chains were confirmed in vitro to be specific for cytomegalovirus antigens. Sequencing depth was assumed to be roughly uniform across donors in the presence/absence analyses, though that assumption may not hold. Most CMV-associated TCR beta chains appeared to be HLA-restricted in a later analysis, and the HLA associations seemed to be driven largely by CMV exposure. A later genetic analysis reported fewer N-insertions in productive TCRs among donors in an Asian-associated ancestry cluster than the roughly 690-donor mean. Cytomegalovirus status was reported to be diagnosed by the classifier with high specificity and sensitivity in both the original and validation cohorts. V-gene and J-gene trimming of TCR beta chains was associated with a missense DCLRE1C variant in a later genetic analysis, and the association was replicated in an independent cohort.

Material: PBMCs. In this chain, TRBV7-2 is recombined with TRBJ1-2; 8 bases in between match TRBD1. This TCR derives from a woman aged 40 to 55 in good health and CMV-seropositive. The DNA sequence is given as TGTGCCAGCAGCTGGAAGACAGGGGAATCGGGCTACACCTTC. This translates into CASSWKTGESGYTF.